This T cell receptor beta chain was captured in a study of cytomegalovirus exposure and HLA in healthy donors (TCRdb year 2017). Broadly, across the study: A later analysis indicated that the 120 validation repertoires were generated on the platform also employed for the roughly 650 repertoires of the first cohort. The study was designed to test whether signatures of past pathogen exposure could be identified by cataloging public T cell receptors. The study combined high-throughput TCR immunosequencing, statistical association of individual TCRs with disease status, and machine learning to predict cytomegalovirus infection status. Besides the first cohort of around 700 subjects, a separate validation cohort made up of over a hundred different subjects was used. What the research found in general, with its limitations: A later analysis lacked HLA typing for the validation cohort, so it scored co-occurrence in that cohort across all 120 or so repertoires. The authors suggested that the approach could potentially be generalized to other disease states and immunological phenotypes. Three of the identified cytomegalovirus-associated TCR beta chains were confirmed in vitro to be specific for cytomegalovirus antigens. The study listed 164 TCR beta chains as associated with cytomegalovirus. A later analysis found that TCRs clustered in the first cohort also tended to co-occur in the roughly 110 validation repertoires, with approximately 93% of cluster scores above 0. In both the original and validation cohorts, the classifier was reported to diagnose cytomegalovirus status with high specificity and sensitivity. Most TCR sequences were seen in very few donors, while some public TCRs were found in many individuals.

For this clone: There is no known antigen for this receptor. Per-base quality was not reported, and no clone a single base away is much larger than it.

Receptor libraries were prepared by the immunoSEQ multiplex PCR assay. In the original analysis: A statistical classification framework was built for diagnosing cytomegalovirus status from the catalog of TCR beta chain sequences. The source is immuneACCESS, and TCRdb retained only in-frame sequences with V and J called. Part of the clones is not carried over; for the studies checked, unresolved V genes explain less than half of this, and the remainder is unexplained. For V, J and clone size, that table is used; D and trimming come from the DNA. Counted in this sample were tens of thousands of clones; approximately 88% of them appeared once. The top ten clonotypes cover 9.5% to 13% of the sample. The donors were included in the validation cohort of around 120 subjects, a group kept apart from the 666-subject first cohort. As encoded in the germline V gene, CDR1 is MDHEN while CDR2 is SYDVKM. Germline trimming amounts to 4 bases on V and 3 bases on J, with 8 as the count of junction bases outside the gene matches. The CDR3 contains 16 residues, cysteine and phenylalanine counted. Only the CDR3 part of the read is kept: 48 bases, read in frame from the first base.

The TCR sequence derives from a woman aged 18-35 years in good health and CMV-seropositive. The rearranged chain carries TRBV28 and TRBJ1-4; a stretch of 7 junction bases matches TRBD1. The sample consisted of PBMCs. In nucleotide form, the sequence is TGTGCCAGCAGTTCCCCCGACAGGGCGGCTAATGAAAAACTGTTTTTT. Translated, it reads CASSSPDRAANEKLFF.